This entry concerns a single T cell receptor beta chain. This specimen belongs to a study of early T cells in non-severe SARS-CoV-2 infection. Study in general: RNA in bulk from unsorted whole blood was sequenced, and chains were unpaired.

This CDR3 is 15 amino acids long. Germline V gene lookup returns CDR1 LGHDT and CDR2 YNNKEL (reference sequence). V gave up 3 bases and J gave up 4 bases, with 13 bases separating them. The TCR library protocol attached unique molecular identifiers to the individual cDNA molecules. TCRdb used MiXCR to reprocess the 5' RACE reads, holding one entry per CDR3 protein. The data contain around 71,000 distinct CDR3 sequences, more than 14% of them singletons. The chain carries TRBV3-1 and TRBJ1-5; no clear D gene. The source was whole blood, collected at baseline. The origin of this receptor is an adult who was a healthcare worker with PCR-confirmed SARS-CoV-2 infection or an uninfected control (not recorded which). CDR3 sequence (DNA): TGTGCCAGCAGCCACACCGGAGAGGGAAATCAGCCCCAGCATTTT. Translated: CASSHTGEGNQPQHF.